Listed below are T cell receptor beta chains from one sample, sequenced in a study of T-cell reconstitution after alpha-beta-depleted transplantation in children. TCRdb used MiXCR to reprocess the PCR reads, holding one entry per CDR3 protein. Of approximately 520,000 distinct CDR3 sequences in the sample, 10% to 12% were seen once. This specimen was PBMCs, mostly from graft donor cells, taken 180 days after TCRalphabeta/CD19-depleted stem cell transplant. These TCRs come from a female patient aged 2-9 years who had a stem cell transplant for aplastic anemia, so the T cells may come from the graft donor. Each CDR3 is given with its conserved first and last residue. Each record gives: clone size, D gene, V gene, J gene, CDR3 DNA, CDR3 protein. A D gene is named only where the DNA matches it firmly. Size tells how often a clone was seen (once, few, many) or the class of an expanded clone, and some rows leave it out.

>NA|NA|TRBV20-1|TRBJ2-2
TGCAGTGCTAGATCAGGGGTCACCGGGGAGCTGTTTTTT
CSARSGVTGELFF
>many|TRBD2|TRBV28|TRBJ2-1
TGTGCCAGCAGTCCCAGACTAGCGGGAGTAATTCGGTACAATGAGCAGTTCTTC
CASSPRLAGVIRYNEQFF
>few|TRBD1|TRBV6-4|TRBJ1-2
TGTGCCAGCAGTGACTCCGGGACAGGAGGCTACACCTTC
CASSDSGTGGYTF
>NA|NA|TRBV7-2|TRBJ1-4
TGTGCCAGCCGCTGGGGGAGCTCTAATGAAAAACTGTTTTTT
CASRWGSSNEKLFF
>few|NA|TRBV20-1|TRBJ1-2
TGCAGTGCTAGTGATAGGTGGGACGGCTACACCTTC
CSASDRWDGYTF
>many|NA|TRBV5-1|TRBJ2-3
TGCGCCAGCAGCTTAGCCCCGGACACAGATACGCAGTATTTT
CASSLAPDTDTQYF
>few|TRBD2|TRBV7-9|TRBJ2-1
TGTGCCAGCAACCGGGGGGGATGGTCTCCTACAAATGAGCAGTTCTTC
CASNRGGWSPTNEQFF
>few|NA|TRBV20-1|TRBJ2-7
TGCAGTGCCAAACCATCCGGGAAAAGCTCCTACGAGCAGTACTTC
CSAKPSGKSSYEQYF
>NA|NA|TRBV5-1|TRBJ2-7
TGCGCCAGCAGCACAGGACAGATCGAGGGGGGGCAGTACTTC
CASSTGQIEGGQYF
>few|TRBD1|TRBV5-1|TRBJ2-7
TGCGCCAGCAGCATAGGACAGGGTGACTACGAGCAGTACTTC
CASSIGQGDYEQYF
>NA|TRBD2|TRBV5-1|TRBJ2-1
TGCGCCAGCAGCTCGATAGCGGGAGGGACCTACAATGAGCAGTTCTTC
CASSSIAGGTYNEQFF
>NA|TRBD1|TRBV12-5|TRBJ2-1
TGTGCTAGTGGTTTGGGACAGGGGGCTGGCAGTGAGCAGTTCTTC
CASGLGQGAGSEQFF
>NA|NA|TRBV4-1|TRBJ1-4
TGCGCCAGCAGCCAAGTTCGACAGATAAATAATGAAAAACTGTTTTTT
CASSQVRQINNEKLFF
>few|TRBD1|TRBV18|TRBJ2-3
TGTGCCAGCTCCCCCGACAGGGGGCTGAGCACAGATACGCAGTATTTT
CASSPDRGLSTDTQYF
>few|TRBD1|TRBV13|TRBJ2-2
TGTGCCAGCAGCCCCGGGACAGGGATCACCGGGGAGCTGTTTTTT
CASSPGTGITGELFF
>NA|NA|TRBV14|TRBJ2-3
TGTGCCAGCAGCCAAGAATCGAGCGAAGGTACGCAGTATTTT
CASSQESSEGTQYF
>few|TRBD1|TRBV27|TRBJ1-4
TGTGCCAGCAGTGGACAGGGAGCTGGGGAAAAACTGTTTTTT
CASSGQGAGEKLFF
>few|TRBD1|TRBV18|TRBJ1-5
TGTGCCAGCTCACAACTACAGGGGTTCGATCAGCCCCAGCATTTT
CASSQLQGFDQPQHF
>NA|TRBD1|TRBV12-3/TRBV12-4|TRBJ2-2
TGTGCCAGCAGTCTCTACTGGACAGGGCGGGACACCGGGGAGCTGTTTTTT
CASSLYWTGRDTGELFF
>few|TRBD2|TRBV28|TRBJ2-3
TGTGCCAGCAGTTTATTGACTAGCGCTAGCACAGATACGCAGTATTTT
CASSLLTSASTDTQYF
>NA|NA|TRBV27|TRBJ2-3
TGTGCCAGCAGTTATAGGGGACTTTCTTTCCCTAGCACAGATACGCAGTATTTT
CASSYRGLSFPSTDTQYF
>many|TRBD1|TRBV6-1|TRBJ2-1
TGTGCCAGCAGGATCGGACAGGGACCCTACAATGAGCAGTTCTTC
CASRIGQGPYNEQFF